This is a list of T cell receptor beta chains from one sample in a study of cytomegalovirus exposure and HLA in healthy donors. The method was immunoSEQ multiplex PCR; TCRdb's version includes in-frame clones alone and lacks a portion of them. The sample consists of 120,000 or so clones, under 12% of them appearing once. Input material: PBMCs. These TCRs come from a woman between 18 and 29 years old in good health and CMV-seropositive. Both conserved end residues are part of each CDR3. Size is omitted from some rows. Given values are once, few, many or a class for expanded clones.

clone_size: .; j_call: TRBJ1-1; v_call: TRBV5-1; cdr3_aa: CASSYAGGGTGGDTEAFF
clone_size: .; j_call: TRBJ2-7; v_call: TRBV13; cdr3_aa: CASSEGTSGGYEQYF
clone_size: few; j_call: TRBJ2-7; v_call: TRBV7-8; cdr3_aa: CASGTSGSYEQYF
clone_size: .; j_call: TRBJ2-7; v_call: TRBV7-3; cdr3_aa: CASSSLHGGEQYF
clone_size: .; j_call: TRBJ1-1; v_call: TRBV19; cdr3_aa: CASSGGQVNTEAFF
clone_size: .; j_call: TRBJ1-2; v_call: TRBV6-5; cdr3_aa: CASSTTGDGYTF
clone_size: few; j_call: TRBJ1-2; v_call: TRBV29-1; cdr3_aa: CSVEERDLGGYTF
clone_size: .; j_call: TRBJ2-7; v_call: TRBV28; cdr3_aa: CASSSFSAGEQYF
clone_size: .; j_call: TRBJ2-3; v_call: TRBV5-1; cdr3_aa: CASYDSPSTDTQYF
clone_size: .; j_call: TRBJ2-7; v_call: TRBV7-6; cdr3_aa: CASSLMSELSSYEQYF
clone_size: .; j_call: TRBJ1-3; v_call: TRBV5-1; cdr3_aa: CASSSHRIGDGNTIYF
clone_size: few; j_call: TRBJ2-1; v_call: TRBV5-6; cdr3_aa: CASSPQGTSPRLGQFF
clone_size: .; j_call: TRBJ2-2; v_call: TRBV27; cdr3_aa: CASSLSQTGELFF
clone_size: .; j_call: TRBJ1-3; v_call: TRBV6-1; cdr3_aa: CASSLQGAGGNTIYF
clone_size: .; j_call: TRBJ2-1; v_call: TRBV29-1; cdr3_aa: CSVGGRNYNEQFF
clone_size: few; j_call: TRBJ2-6; v_call: TRBV19; cdr3_aa: CASSSRDTASGANVLTF
clone_size: .; j_call: TRBJ1-1; v_call: TRBV28; cdr3_aa: CASSLTGVNTEAFF
clone_size: .; j_call: TRBJ1-2; v_call: TRBV30; cdr3_aa: CAWSGPARGVGYTF
clone_size: few; j_call: TRBJ1-1; v_call: TRBV7-9; cdr3_aa: CASSLMGGNTEAFF
clone_size: few; j_call: TRBJ2-1; v_call: TRBV9; cdr3_aa: CASSVGEREQFF
clone_size: .; j_call: TRBJ2-5; v_call: TRBV19; cdr3_aa: CASSGQFETQYF
clone_size: few; j_call: TRBJ1-2; v_call: TRBV10-3; cdr3_aa: CAISDPGTANYGYTF
clone_size: few; j_call: TRBJ2-3; v_call: TRBV5-6; cdr3_aa: CASSLRSGTDTQYF
clone_size: few; j_call: TRBJ2-1; v_call: TRBV7-9; cdr3_aa: CASSLVAGGFGNEQFF
clone_size: few; j_call: TRBJ2-1; v_call: TRBV14; cdr3_aa: CASSQDSGSEQFF
clone_size: .; j_call: TRBJ1-2; v_call: TRBV6-1; cdr3_aa: CATAAGQGPFYTF
clone_size: .; j_call: TRBJ2-3; v_call: TRBV7-6; cdr3_aa: CASSFYSTSSTDTQYF
clone_size: .; j_call: TRBJ2-7; v_call: TRBV6-1; cdr3_aa: CASSEGGAGGPWYEQYF
clone_size: few; j_call: TRBJ2-2; v_call: TRBV5-1; cdr3_aa: CASSVAGLAGVTGELFF
clone_size: .; j_call: TRBJ2-5; v_call: TRBV5-6; cdr3_aa: CASSPGFGELEETQYF
clone_size: .; j_call: TRBJ2-7; v_call: TRBV7-5; cdr3_aa: CARSLATGEQYF
clone_size: .; j_call: TRBJ2-5; v_call: TRBV7-9; cdr3_aa: CASSPNPGLTETQYF
clone_size: .; j_call: TRBJ2-7; v_call: TRBV6-6; cdr3_aa: CASSYRDFIYEQYF
clone_size: .; j_call: TRBJ2-2; v_call: TRBV5-5; cdr3_aa: CASSLARQLTGELFF
clone_size: .; j_call: TRBJ2-5; v_call: TRBV2; cdr3_aa: CASNRQGLYQETQYF
clone_size: few; j_call: TRBJ1-4; v_call: TRBV5-1; cdr3_aa: CASSWGGAREKLFF
clone_size: .; j_call: TRBJ1-2; v_call: TRBV25-1; cdr3_aa: CASSESGDSYGYTF
clone_size: once; j_call: TRBJ2-7; v_call: TRBV28; cdr3_aa: CASRSGVSYEQYF
clone_size: .; j_call: TRBJ1-1; v_call: TRBV5-1; cdr3_aa: CASSLYTGGTEAFF
clone_size: few; j_call: TRBJ2-3; v_call: TRBV7-3; cdr3_aa: CASSSRVGFSGRDTDTQYF
clone_size: few; j_call: TRBJ2-3; v_call: TRBV6-4; cdr3_aa: CASSGTNTDTQYF
clone_size: .; j_call: TRBJ2-3; v_call: TRBV9; cdr3_aa: CASSVQRGPDTQYF
clone_size: .; j_call: TRBJ1-2; v_call: TRBV7-9; cdr3_aa: CASSLDREAYGYTF
clone_size: .; j_call: TRBJ1-2; v_call: TRBV5-1; cdr3_aa: CASSLASQGRGYTF
clone_size: .; j_call: TRBJ1-5; v_call: TRBV9; cdr3_aa: CASSGLKHRERDQPQHF
clone_size: few; j_call: TRBJ1-2; v_call: TRBV28; cdr3_aa: CASTLTGVGGYTF
clone_size: .; j_call: TRBJ1-1; v_call: TRBV19; cdr3_aa: CASSIQGTMNTEAFF
clone_size: .; j_call: TRBJ2-1; v_call: TRBV27; cdr3_aa: CASSSGLDHEQFF
clone_size: few; j_call: TRBJ1-4; v_call: TRBV7-9; cdr3_aa: CASSQNRDNEKLFF
clone_size: .; j_call: TRBJ2-1; v_call: TRBV18; cdr3_aa: CASSRLAGNNEQFF
clone_size: few; j_call: TRBJ1-2; v_call: TRBV5-1; cdr3_aa: CASSPWTGKSYGYTF
clone_size: few; j_call: TRBJ1-1; v_call: TRBV5-1; cdr3_aa: CASSLEVPGIPEAFF
clone_size: few; j_call: TRBJ2-7; v_call: TRBV27; cdr3_aa: CASSLRGGTYEQYF
clone_size: .; j_call: TRBJ1-1; v_call: TRBV5-4; cdr3_aa: CASSPHPITTANTEAFF
clone_size: once; j_call: TRBJ2-7; v_call: TRBV10-3; cdr3_aa: CAIRLETGAYEQYF
clone_size: .; j_call: TRBJ2-1; v_call: TRBV6-5; cdr3_aa: CASSKRLAGGEEQFF
clone_size: .; j_call: TRBJ1-1; v_call: TRBV6-4; cdr3_aa: CASSERKENTEAFF
clone_size: .; j_call: TRBJ2-7; v_call: TRBV7-9; cdr3_aa: CASSFDRSYEQYF
clone_size: .; j_call: TRBJ2-3; v_call: TRBV20-1; cdr3_aa: CRESGDTQYF
clone_size: few; j_call: TRBJ1-2; v_call: TRBV19; cdr3_aa: CASSMLSGLNGYTF